One sample yielded the 2 T cell receptor beta chains listed below, sequenced in a study of OX40 agonist ivuxolimab in advanced cancers. Produced via immunoSEQ multiplex PCR; TCRdb's table is partial and in-frame only. The sample consists of 60,000 to 75,000 clones, approximately 90% of them appearing once. Here the sequenced sample was CD4+ or CD8+ T cells sorted from blood, taken in a trial of the OX40 agonist ivuxolimab. The receptor source for this set is an adult with an advanced solid tumor such as melanoma, head and neck, liver or kidney cancer.

This rearrangement joins TRBV15 to TRBJ1-6; 7 bases are shared with TRBD1. The CDR3 spans 15 residues. With V trimmed by 5 bases and J by 6 bases, 7 bases remained unmatched. In germline, CDR1 is LNHNV, CDR2 YYDKDF (reference sequence). CDR3: CATSPRDSTNSPLHF. The CDR3 DNA sequence: TGTGCCACCAGCCCCCGGGACAGCACTAATTCACCCCTCCACTTT.

This clone appeared once. The rearrangement uses TRBV6-6 and TRBJ1-2; D is unclear. Between the trimmed V and J ends, which lost 7 bases and 1 base, there was a span of 7 bases. The germline V gene has CDR1 MNHNY and CDR2 SVGAGI (reference sequence). This CDR3 is built from 12 residues. CDR3 protein: CASIAGNYGYTF. DNA for the CDR3: TGTGCCAGCATAGCCGGTAACTATGGCTACACCTTC.